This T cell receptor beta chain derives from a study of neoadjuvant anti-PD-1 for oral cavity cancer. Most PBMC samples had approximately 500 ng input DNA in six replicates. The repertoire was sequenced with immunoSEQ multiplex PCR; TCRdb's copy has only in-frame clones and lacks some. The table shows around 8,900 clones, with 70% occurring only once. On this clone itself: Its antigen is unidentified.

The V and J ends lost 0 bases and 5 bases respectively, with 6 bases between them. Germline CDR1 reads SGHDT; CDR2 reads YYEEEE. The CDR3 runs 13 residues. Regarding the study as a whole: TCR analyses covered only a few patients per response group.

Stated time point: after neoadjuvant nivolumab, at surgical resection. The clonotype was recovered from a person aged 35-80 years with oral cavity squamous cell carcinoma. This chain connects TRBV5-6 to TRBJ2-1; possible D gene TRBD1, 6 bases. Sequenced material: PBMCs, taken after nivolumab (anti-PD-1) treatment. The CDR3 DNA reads TGTGCCAGCAGCTTGGGGACAGACAATGAGCAGTTCTTC. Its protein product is CASSLGTDNEQFF. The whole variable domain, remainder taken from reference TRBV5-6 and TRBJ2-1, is DAGVTQSPTHLIKTRGQQVTLRCSPKSGHDTVSWYQQALGQGPQFIFQYYEEEERQRGNFPDRFSGHQFPNYSSELNVNALLLGDSALYLCASSLGTDNEQFFGPGTRLTVL.